A single TCR beta chain is shown here with its context. Its antigen is as yet unknown. Deletions cut 8 bases from V and 6 bases from J, with 11 bases between. This CDR3 has 12 residues. Germline V gene lookup returns CDR1 MDHEN and CDR2 SYDVKM. The PCR contained 60 Vbeta and 13 Jbeta primers. Clones were sequenced by immunoSEQ multiplex PCR, and TCRdb holds only the in-frame ones, with some missing. Of about 130,000 clones listed, about 74% are singletons. These data are taken from a study of cytomegalovirus exposure and HLA in healthy donors. Study-wide context: Roughly 180 million T cells yielded around 100 million unique TCR beta sequences, as an earlier analysis found.

Points from the study as a whole: Common viral pathogens seemed, in a later analysis, to connect with several of the most significant clusters. V- and J-gene trimming in TCR beta was tied to a missense DCLRE1C variant by an analysis performed later. Another analysis was done later, and it associated fewer than 20,000 TCR beta sequences with HLA alleles at 0.05 false discovery rate.

This chain links TRBV28 with TRBJ1-5; D ambiguous. The origin of this receptor is a woman aged 45 to 65 in good health and CMV-seropositive. Material: PBMCs. The CDR3 loop reads CASGGVAQPQHF. CDR3 nucleotide sequence: TGTGCCAGCGGCGGAGTGGCTCAGCCCCAGCATTTT.